This T cell receptor beta chain is drawn from a study of T cells in pancreatic ductal adenocarcinoma. The selected patients with pancreatic ductal adenocarcinoma had surgery but no neoadjuvant therapy. Only in-frame clones appear in the TCRdb table, and some are missing; sequencing was by immunoSEQ multiplex PCR. The sample lists around 94,000 clones, 90% to 95% seen once, with approximately 3.1% in the top ten. Findings of the study overall: Tumors hold more CD45RO+ effector T cells, which may bias toward lower diversity.

Points on this clone: Antigen unknown.

The germline V gene encodes CDR1 MNHEY and CDR2 SVGAGI. CDR3 size: 14 residues. V lost 4 bases, J lost 0 bases, and 2 bases stayed unmatched. Specimen: PBMCs. The clonotype was recovered from a human donor with pancreatic ductal adenocarcinoma. The chain employs TRBV6-5 and TRBJ2-7; 8 bases agree with TRBD1. The CDR3 reads CASSWTGSSYEQYF. CDR3 nucleotide sequence: TGTGCCAGCAGTTGGACAGGGAGCTCCTACGAGCAGTACTTC.